This T cell receptor (beta chain) was sequenced in a study of CD8 T cells in ankylosing spondylitis. Whole-study findings and limits: The authors reported significant enrichment of disease-linked clones in matched ankylosing spondylitis synovial fluid. Some of the motif variants had earlier been found in reactive arthritis patients' fluid and blood. Disease-linked clones were found to be CD8+ and relatively rare in peripheral blood. A TCR beta motif of 8 or 9 highly homologous variants appeared characteristic of ankylosing spondylitis blood.

This clonotype was counted between two and nine times. Its antigen is unknown. Quantitative 5'-RACE with molecular barcodes was used to make the TCR beta libraries. TCRdb fed the 5' RACE reads into MiXCR, producing one record per CDR3 protein. The sample carries roughly 370,000 distinct CDR3 sequences, 20% to 25% recorded once. Losses at the gene ends were 1 base for V and 6 bases for J; bases not matched to a gene: 2. The germline V gene has CDR1 SGHRS and CDR2 YFSETQ. The CDR3 runs 14 residues. The chain combines TRBV5-1 with TRBJ2-2; 8 bases match TRBD1. The origin of this receptor is a male donor with ankylosing spondylitis. The sample was blood, either unsorted or a sorted T cell fraction (not recorded which). Here the CDR3 reads CASSLLQGAGELFF. The CDR3 DNA is TGCGCCAGCAGCTTGTTACAGGGGGCCGGGGAGCTGTTTTTT. The full variable domain, rest sourced from reference TRBV5-1 and TRBJ2-2, is KAGVTQTPRYLIKTRGQQVTLSCSPISGHRSVSWYQQTPGQGLQFLFEYFSETQRNKGNFPGRFSGRQFSNSRSEMNVSTLELGDSALYLCASSLLQGAGELFFGEGSRLTVL.